One and the same sample provided the 22 T cell receptor beta chains below, sequenced in a study of T cell changes during pregnancy in multiple sclerosis. Profiling relied on immunoSEQ multiplex PCR, and the TCRdb table lists in-frame clones only, not all of them. The table has 68,000 or so clones, roughly 94% seen once. Sequencing was performed on peripheral blood, taken in the second trimester of pregnancy. These receptor sequences come from a female donor in good health, enrolled as a control in a pregnancy study.

The V gene is TRBV13, the J gene TRBJ1-3; D remains ambiguous. Trimming removed 0 bases from V and 3 bases from J, with 12 bases in between. This CDR3 comprises 16 residues. The germline gives CDR1 PRHDT, CDR2 FYEKMQ (reference sequence). CDR3 amino acids: CASSLGHAGFGNTIYF. DNA of the CDR3: TGTGCCAGCAGCTTAGGGCACGCCGGTTTTGGAAACACCATATATTTT. The full variable domain, its missing parts supplied by reference TRBV13 and TRBJ1-3, is AAGVIQSPRHLIKEKRETATLKCYPIPRHDTVYWYQQGPGQDPQFLISFYEKMQSDKGSIPDRFSAQQFSDYHSELNMSSLELGDSALYFCASSLGHAGFGNTIYFGEGSWLTVV.

This chain links TRBV28 with TRBJ1-6; TRBD1 matches at 10 bases. Germline V gene data show CDR1 as MDHEN and CDR2 as SYDVKM. V lost 5 bases, J lost 8 bases, and 9 bases stayed unmatched. CDR3 length: 16 amino acids. The DNA for the CDR3 is TGTGCCAGCAGTATGGGACAGGGGTTTTACGATTCACCCCTCCACTTT. It translates to CASSMGQGFYDSPLHF.

The genes are TRBV6-4 and TRBJ2-1, with 7 bases identical to TRBD2. This CDR3 has 16 amino acids. Germline CDR1 reads MRHNA; CDR2 reads SNTAGT. Trimming took 3 bases from V and 8 from J; bases not matched to a gene: 13. The CDR3 here is CASSERVASGGDEQFF. The CDR3 DNA follows: TGTGCCAGCAGTGAAAGAGTGGCTAGCGGAGGGGATGAGCAGTTCTTC.

The chain uses TRBV9 and TRBJ1-1; D unresolved. The V end was cut by 0 bases, the J end by 0 bases, with 6 bases between. The CDR3 loop spans 14 amino acids. Germline-derived CDR1 and CDR2 are SGDLS and YYNGEE. CDR3 region: CASSVAGMNTEAFF. The CDR3 DNA is TGTGCCAGCAGCGTAGCGGGGATGAACACTGAAGCTTTCTTT.

The J gene is TRBJ2-1, the V gene TRBV9; D is perhaps TRBD2 (6 bases). Germline assignment: CDR1 SGDLS and CDR2 YYNGEE. The CDR3 length is 15 residues. Trimming shortened V by 0 bases and J by 0 bases, and 7 bases separated the two germline ends. CDR3 amino acids: CASSVAGDSYNEQFF. The CDR3, as DNA: TGTGCCAGCAGCGTAGCGGGGGACTCCTACAATGAGCAGTTCTTC.

The rearrangement links TRBV6-5 to TRBJ1-1; no firm D call. V was cut by 10 bases and J by 1 base, with 13 bases left in between. From germline, CDR1 is MNHEY and CDR2 SVGAGI. The CDR3 is made up of 13 amino acids. CDR3 amino acids: CATLLRENTEAFF. For the CDR3, the DNA is TGTGCCACCCTATTACGGGAGAACACTGAAGCTTTCTTT.

The chain uses TRBV5-6 and TRBJ2-1; 12 nucleotides agree with TRBD2. Germline CDR1 SGHDT, CDR2 YYEEEE. The CDR3 length is 17 residues. The trim removed 0 bases at V and 9 bases at J, leaving 10 bases unmatched. The CDR3 loop reads CASSLVGASGRAGEQFF. The CDR3 DNA follows: TGTGCCAGCAGCTTGGTTGGGGCTAGCGGGAGGGCCGGTGAGCAGTTCTTC.

The chain is built from TRBV5-6 and TRBJ1-5, with 12 nucleotides matching TRBD1. J lost 6 bases, V lost 1 base, and 5 bases had no gene match. CDR3 length: 16 residues. CDR1 SGHDT and CDR2 YYEEEE come from the germline V gene. The CDR3 sequence is CASSLRDRGLIQPQHF. CDR3 sequence (DNA): TGTGCCAGCAGCTTGCGGGACAGGGGGCTAATTCAGCCCCAGCATTTT.

The CDR3 spells CASRETGLDNSPLHF. CDR3 nucleotides: TGTGCCAGCAGAGAGACAGGGTTAGATAATTCACCCCTCCACTTT. The chain carries TRBV7-6 and TRBJ1-6, with 7 bases matching TRBD1. The CDR3 is 15 residues long. CDR1 and CDR2 (germline): SGHVS, FNYEAQ. With 6 bases clipped from V and 5 bases from J, the junction kept 7 bases outside the gene matches.

The chain links TRBV5-1 to TRBJ2-5, with TRBD2 as a possible D gene (6 bases). V shed 0 bases and J shed 4 bases, with 16 bases lying between them. Germline loops: CDR1 SGHRS, CDR2 YFSETQ. The CDR3 sequence is 16 residues long. The CDR3 DNA is TGCGCCAGCAGCTTGGCGGCTAGCGCCCCGGGAGAGACCCAGTACTTC. Amino acid sequence: CASSLAASAPGETQYF.

This clone has just one count. The rearrangement joins TRBV7-2 to TRBJ1-1, with D tentatively TRBD1 (5 bases). This CDR3 spans 13 amino acids. Germline V lookup: CDR1 SGHTA, CDR2 FQGNSA. V was clipped by 4 bases and J by 6 bases, with 12 bases between them. CDR3 protein: CASSYQAGPEAFF. The CDR3 DNA reads TGTGCCAGCAGCTACCAGGCAGGGCCTGAAGCTTTCTTT.

The CDR3 sequence is CATSRLAGSEQYF. DNA of the CDR3: TGTGCCACCAGCAGACTAGCGGGATCCGAGCAGTACTTC. The V gene is TRBV15, the J gene TRBJ2-7; 9 bases map to TRBD2. The CDR3 is 13 residues long. Germline assignment: CDR1 LNHNV and CDR2 YYDKDF (reference sequence). The junction had 2 bases not matched to a gene; V was cut back by 2 bases and J by 6 bases.

The rearrangement joins TRBV18 to TRBJ2-5, with a possible D match to TRBD1 (6 bases). Trimming took off 3 bases at V and 0 bases at J, with 8 bases between the two ends. The CDR3 has 14 residues. CDR1 KGHSH and CDR2 LQKENI come from the germline V gene. The CDR3 sequence: CASSPYRDQETQYF. The CDR3, as DNA: TGTGCCAGCTCACCGTACAGGGACCAAGAGACCCAGTACTTC.

The chain is built from TRBV5-4 and TRBJ2-1; no clear D. V was shortened by 0 bases and J by 8 bases, with 12 bases between the two germline ends. The CDR3 loop spans 14 amino acids. CDR1 and CDR2 from the germline V gene are SGHNT and YYREEE (reference sequence). CDR3 protein: CASSLEGGPDEQFF. CDR3 DNA sequence: TGTGCCAGCAGCTTGGAAGGCGGTCCGGATGAGCAGTTCTTC.

The rearrangement uses TRBV28 and TRBJ2-1; 14 bases are a match to TRBD2. V lost 5 bases and J lost 7; bases outside the gene matches: 7. The CDR3 spans 16 residues. CDR1 and CDR2 (germline): MDHEN, SYDVKM. Written as DNA, the CDR3 is TGTGCCAGCAGTCCGCGACTAGCGGGAGGGAGGAATGAGCAGTTCTTC. This translates into CASSPRLAGGRNEQFF.

This sequence joins TRBV27 and TRBJ1-5; 7 nucleotides line up with TRBD1. Germline CDR1 reads MNHEY; CDR2 reads SMNVEV (reference sequence). V was clipped by 2 bases and J by 7 bases; unmatched bases: 5. The CDR3 runs to 14 residues. In DNA, the CDR3 is TGTGCCAGCAGTTTAAAAGGGGGCCTCCAGCCCCAGCATTTT. Residues: CASSLKGGLQPQHF.

This CDR3 reads CASSLSIVNTEAFF. CDR3 sequence (DNA): TGTGCCAGCAGCTTATCTATCGTGAACACTGAAGCTTTCTTT. This chain uses TRBV5-6 with TRBJ1-1; D not resolved. Trimming took off 2 bases at V and 0 bases at J, with 8 bases between the two ends. The CDR3 sequence is 14 residues long. Germline V CDR1 and CDR2: SGHDT, YYEEEE. Looking up the rest from reference TRBV5-6 and TRBJ1-1 gives the full variable domain: DAGVTQSPTHLIKTRGQQVTLRCSPKSGHDTVSWYQQALGQGPQFIFQYYEEEERQRGNFPDRFSGHQFPNYSSELNVNALLLGDSALYLCASSLSIVNTEAFFGQGTRLTVV.

This clone came up once. The chain links TRBV27 to TRBJ1-2; 11 bases agree with TRBD1. Germline V gene lookup returns CDR1 MNHEY and CDR2 SMNVEV (reference sequence). Unmatched junction bases numbered 6, after V lost 5 bases and J lost 4 bases. This CDR3 contains 15 residues. The CDR3 nucleotides are TGTGCCAGCAGTATCGCCGGGACAGGGGGCTATGGCTACACCTTC. This encodes CASSIAGTGGYGYTF.

The V call is TRBV5-6, the J call TRBJ2-2; possible D gene TRBD2, 5 bases. CDR1 is SGHDT and CDR2 is YYEEEE in the germline V gene. CDR3 length: 14 residues. Trimming pared 1 base from V and 4 bases from J, leaving 8 bases between. CDR3 coding DNA: TGTGCCAGCAGCTTGAGGAGGCGCACCGGGGAGCTGTTTTTT. Residues: CASSLRRRTGELFF.

The V and J genes are TRBV4-1 and TRBJ2-5; 8 bases are shared with TRBD2. The CDR3 totals 16 residues. Germline V gene sequence: CDR1 MGHRA, CDR2 YSYEKL. The ends lost 0 bases at V and 2 bases at J; junction bases unmatched: 5. The CDR3 loop is CASSQEVAGGQETQYF. Written as DNA, the CDR3 is TGCGCCAGCAGCCAAGAGGTTGCGGGGGGACAAGAGACCCAGTACTTC.

This rearrangement joins TRBV6-1 to TRBJ2-7, with a tentative D call TRBD2 (7 bases). CDR1 is MNHNS and CDR2 is SASEGT in the germline V gene. V lost 0 bases and J 3 bases, leaving 12 bases between the germline ends. The length of the CDR3 is 15 residues. The CDR3 DNA reads TGTGCCAGCAGTGAAGCGGGGGGGCCCTACTACGAGCAGTACTTC. The encoded protein is CASSEAGGPYYEQYF.

The chain joins TRBV29-1 to TRBJ2-5, with D perhaps TRBD2 (6 bases). Per germline, CDR1 SQVTM and CDR2 ANQGSEA. The CDR3 spans 12 residues. V lost 7 bases to trimming and J lost 5 bases, with 14 bases between them. The DNA of the CDR3 is TGCAGCGCTGTGGGCGGGATTGAGACCCAGTACTTC. This encodes CSAVGGIETQYF.